The present T cell receptor beta chain was sequenced within a study of beta chain features in type 1 diabetes. Notes on the study in general: TCRB CDR3 length was moderately but significantly reduced in all four CD4+ subsets of Type 1 diabetes patients.

Reverse transcription of all isolated RNA meant that expressed TCRB transcripts were sequenced. Assay: immunoSEQ multiplex PCR; the TCRdb copy retains only in-frame clones and omits some. This repertoire shows about 640,000 clones, about an eighth found once; its top ten account for roughly 0.11%. The germline V and J ends were trimmed by 6 bases and 6 bases, with 11 bases remaining between them. Germline lookup yields CDR1 LGHNT and CDR2 FRNRAP. This CDR3 has 13 amino acids. The table lists this clone with a few counts. Its antigen remains unidentified. Sequenced input: naive CD4+ T cells from blood. J is TRBJ2-2 and V is TRBV12-5, with unresolved D. The TCR comes from a man aged 25 to 40 with type 1 diabetes. In DNA form, the CDR3 reads TGTGCTAGTGGACGTCCGGGTGCCGGGGAGCTGTTTTTT. Translating it yields CASGRPGAGELFF.